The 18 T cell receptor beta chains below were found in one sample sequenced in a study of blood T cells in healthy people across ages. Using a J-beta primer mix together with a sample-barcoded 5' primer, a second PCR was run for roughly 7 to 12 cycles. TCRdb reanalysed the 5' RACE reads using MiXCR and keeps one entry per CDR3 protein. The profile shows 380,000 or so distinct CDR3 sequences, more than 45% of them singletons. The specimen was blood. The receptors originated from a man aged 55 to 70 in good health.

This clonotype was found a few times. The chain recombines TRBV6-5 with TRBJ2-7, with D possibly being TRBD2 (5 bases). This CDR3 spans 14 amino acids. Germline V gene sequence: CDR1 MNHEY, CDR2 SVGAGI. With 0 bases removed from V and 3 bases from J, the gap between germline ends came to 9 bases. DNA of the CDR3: TGTGCCAGCAGTTACTCGGGAGATTACTACGAGCAGTACTTC. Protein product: CASSYSGDYYEQYF.

CDR3 bases: TGCAGTGCTCCTACGGGCAGGGGGCTTGTCTCCTATAATTCACCCCTCCACTTT. The encoded protein is CSAPTGRGLVSYNSPLHF. The chain has TRBV20-1 and TRBJ1-6; 8 positions match TRBD1. Germline V lookup: CDR1 DFQATT, CDR2 SNEGSKA (reference sequence). The V and J ends lost 5 bases and 0 bases, in that order; junction bases with no gene match: 12. The CDR3 is made up of 18 amino acids.

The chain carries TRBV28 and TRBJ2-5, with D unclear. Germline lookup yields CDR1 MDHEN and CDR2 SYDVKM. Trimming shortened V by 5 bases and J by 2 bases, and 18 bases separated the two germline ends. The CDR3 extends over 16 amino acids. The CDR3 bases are TGTGCCAGCAGTCTCCCCATTGGGTCGAATCAAGAGACCCAGTACTTC. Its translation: CASSLPIGSNQETQYF.

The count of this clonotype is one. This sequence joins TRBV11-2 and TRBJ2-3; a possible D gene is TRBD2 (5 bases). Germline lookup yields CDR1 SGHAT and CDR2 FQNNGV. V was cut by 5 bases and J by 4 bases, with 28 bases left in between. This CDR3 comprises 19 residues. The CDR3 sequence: CASSHPGIARVTRPDTQYF. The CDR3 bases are TGTGCCAGCAGCCATCCCGGGATAGCGAGGGTCACCCGGCCAGATACGCAGTATTTT. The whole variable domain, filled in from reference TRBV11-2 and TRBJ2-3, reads EAGVAQSPRYKIIEKRQSVAFWCNPISGHATLYWYQQILGQGPKLLIQFQNNGVVDDSQLPKDRFSAERLKGVDSTLKIQPAKLEDSAVYLCASSHPGIARVTRPDTQYFGPGTRLTVL.

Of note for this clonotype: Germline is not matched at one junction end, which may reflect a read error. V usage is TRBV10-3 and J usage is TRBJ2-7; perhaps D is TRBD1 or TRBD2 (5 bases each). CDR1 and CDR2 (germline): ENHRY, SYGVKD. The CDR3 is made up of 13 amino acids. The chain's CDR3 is CAISEGTLSERYF. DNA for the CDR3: TGTGCCATCAGTGAAGGGACCCTCTCCGAGCGGTACTTC.

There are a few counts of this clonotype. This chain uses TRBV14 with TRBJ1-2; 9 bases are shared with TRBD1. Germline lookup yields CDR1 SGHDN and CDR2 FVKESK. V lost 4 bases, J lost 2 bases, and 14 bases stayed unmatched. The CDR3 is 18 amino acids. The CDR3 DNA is TGTGCCAGCAGCCTTTTCCGGACAGGGGAAAGCGCAAACTATGGCTACACCTTC. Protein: CASSLFRTGESANYGYTF.

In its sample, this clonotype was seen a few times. The CDR3 DNA follows: TGTGCCAGCAGCCCCGTATGGGGGCGATCGGCCGGGGCCGGACTGGATACGCAGTATTTT. Its translation is CASSPVWGRSAGAGLDTQYF. The rearrangement links TRBV28 to TRBJ2-3; a weak D match, TRBD1 (6 bases). V gave up 6 bases and J gave up 6 bases, with 34 bases separating them. CDR1 is MDHEN and CDR2 is SYDVKM in the germline V gene. The CDR3 consists of 20 residues.

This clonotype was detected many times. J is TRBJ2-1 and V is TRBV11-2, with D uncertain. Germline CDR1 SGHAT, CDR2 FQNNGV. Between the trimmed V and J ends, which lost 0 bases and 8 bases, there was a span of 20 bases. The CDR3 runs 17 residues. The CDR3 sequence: CASSLDQLSTESDEQFF. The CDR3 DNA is TGTGCCAGCAGCTTAGATCAATTGTCAACCGAAAGCGATGAGCAGTTCTTC.

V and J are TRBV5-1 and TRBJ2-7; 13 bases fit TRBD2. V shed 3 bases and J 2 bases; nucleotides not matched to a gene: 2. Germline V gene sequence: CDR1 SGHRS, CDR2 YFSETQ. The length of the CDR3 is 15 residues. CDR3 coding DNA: TGCGCCAGCAGCTCGGGACTAGCGGGGACCTACGAGCAGTACTTC. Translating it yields CASSSGLAGTYEQYF.

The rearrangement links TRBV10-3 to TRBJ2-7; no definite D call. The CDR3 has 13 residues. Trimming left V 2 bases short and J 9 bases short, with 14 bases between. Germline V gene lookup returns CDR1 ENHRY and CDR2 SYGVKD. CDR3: CAISENDSRGQYF. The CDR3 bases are TGTGCCATCAGTGAGAACGACTCTCGAGGGCAGTACTTC.

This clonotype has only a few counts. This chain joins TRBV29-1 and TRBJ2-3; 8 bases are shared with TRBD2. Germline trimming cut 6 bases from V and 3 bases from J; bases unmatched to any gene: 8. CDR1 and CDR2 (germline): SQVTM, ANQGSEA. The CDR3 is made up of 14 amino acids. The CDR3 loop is CSVESGLGTDTQYF. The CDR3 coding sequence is TGCAGCGTCGAATCGGGACTAGGGACAGATACGCAGTATTTT.

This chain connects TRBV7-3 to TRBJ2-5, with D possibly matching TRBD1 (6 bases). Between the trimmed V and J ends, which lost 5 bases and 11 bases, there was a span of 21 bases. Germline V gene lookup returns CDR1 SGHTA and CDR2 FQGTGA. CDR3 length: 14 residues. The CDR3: CASSPTPGQTAQYF. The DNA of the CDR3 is TGTGCCAGCAGCCCGACCCCCGGACAGACTGCGCAGTACTTC.

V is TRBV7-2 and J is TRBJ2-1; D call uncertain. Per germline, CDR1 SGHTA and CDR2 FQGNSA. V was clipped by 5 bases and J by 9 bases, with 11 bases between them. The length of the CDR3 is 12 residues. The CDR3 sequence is CASSPKASEQFF. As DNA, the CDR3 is TGTGCCAGCAGCCCAAAGGCTAGTGAGCAGTTCTTC.

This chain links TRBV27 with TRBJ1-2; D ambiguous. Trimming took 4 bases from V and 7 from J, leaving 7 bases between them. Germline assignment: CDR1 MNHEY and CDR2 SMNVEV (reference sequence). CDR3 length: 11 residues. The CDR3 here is CASSSPLGYTF. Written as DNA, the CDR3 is TGTGCCAGCAGTTCTCCCCTTGGCTACACCTTC.

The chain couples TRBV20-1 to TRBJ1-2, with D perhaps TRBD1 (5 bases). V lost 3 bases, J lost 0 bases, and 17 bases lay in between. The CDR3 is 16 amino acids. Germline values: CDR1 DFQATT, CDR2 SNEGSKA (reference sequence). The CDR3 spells CSASGQGLGTNYGYTF. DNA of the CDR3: TGCAGTGCTAGCGGGCAGGGTTTAGGGACTAACTATGGCTACACCTTC.

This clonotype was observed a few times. This chain's CDR3 is CSAPQGSGANVLTF. CDR3 sequence (DNA): TGCAGTGCTCCCCAGGGCTCTGGGGCCAACGTCCTGACTTTC. This chain connects TRBV20-1 to TRBJ2-6, with D possibly TRBD1 on 5 matching bases. Germline lookup yields CDR1 DFQATT and CDR2 SNEGSKA (reference sequence). Deletions cut 5 bases from V and 0 bases from J, with 8 bases between. The CDR3 length is 14 residues.

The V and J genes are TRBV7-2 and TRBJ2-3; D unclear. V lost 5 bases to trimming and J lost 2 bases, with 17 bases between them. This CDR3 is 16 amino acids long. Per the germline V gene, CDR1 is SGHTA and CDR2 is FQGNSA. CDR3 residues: CASSPLGARPTDTQYF. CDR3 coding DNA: TGTGCCAGCAGCCCGTTAGGCGCTAGGCCCACAGATACGCAGTATTTT. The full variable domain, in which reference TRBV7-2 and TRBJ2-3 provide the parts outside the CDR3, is GAGVSQSPSNKVTEKGKDVELRCDPISGHTALYWYRQSLGQGLEFLIYFQGNSAPDKSGLPSDRFSAERTGGSVSTLTIQRTQQEDSAVYLCASSPLGARPTDTQYFGPGTRLTVL.

In DNA, the CDR3 is TGCGCCAGTGGAAACCCTAAGGGACAGGGGAACTATGGCTACACCTTC. It specifies CASGNPKGQGNYGYTF. The J gene is TRBJ1-2, the V gene TRBV10-2, with TRBD1 matching over 10 bases. The CDR3 extends over 16 amino acids. Trimming cost V 9 bases and J 2 bases; bases outside gene matches: 12. Looked up from germline, CDR1 is WSHSY and CDR2 is SAAADI.